These 3 T cell receptor beta chains were sequenced from one sample in a study of T cells in Graves' hyperthyroidism and ophthalmopathy. Authors of the study amplified TCR beta CDR3 regions from RNA transcripts. Researchers ran a first-round RT-PCR on the TCR CDR3 using the HTBI primer set. TCRdb redid the calling of the multiplex PCR reads with MiXCR, one entry per CDR3 protein. The profile shows 300,000 to 350,000 distinct CDR3 sequences, 15% to 20% of them singletons. Sequencing input: blood. The receptor source for this set is a woman between 40 and 55 years old with Graves' ophthalmopathy.

This clonotype has at least ten counts. The rearrangement links TRBV28 to TRBJ2-7; weak D call: TRBD2 (5 bases). Germline V CDR1 and CDR2: MDHEN, SYDVKM. V lost 3 bases and J 6 bases, leaving 15 bases between the germline ends. The CDR3 runs 14 residues. CDR3 amino acids: CASSFDRRKGEQYF. CDR3 nucleotide sequence: TGTGCCAGCAGTTTCGACCGGAGGAAGGGCGAGCAGTACTTC.

There are many counts of this clonotype. This sequence joins TRBV3-1 and TRBJ2-7; 9 bases line up with TRBD2. Trimming took 0 bases from V and 3 from J; bases not matched to a gene: 3. The germline V gene encodes CDR1 LGHDT and CDR2 YNNKEL (reference sequence). The CDR3 sequence is 15 residues long. The CDR3 sequence is CASSQDSSGIYEQYF. As DNA, the CDR3 is TGTGCCAGCAGCCAAGATTCTAGCGGGATCTACGAGCAGTACTTC.

This clonotype was seen many times. The CDR3 protein is CASSPPGGSYGYTF. The CDR3 DNA is TGTGCCAGCAGTCCCCCGGGCGGGAGCTATGGCTACACCTTC. The chain employs TRBV28 and TRBJ1-2; D is ambiguous. Germline V gives CDR1 MDHEN, CDR2 SYDVKM. V gave up 5 bases and J gave up 4 bases, with 14 bases separating them. CDR3 length: 14 residues.